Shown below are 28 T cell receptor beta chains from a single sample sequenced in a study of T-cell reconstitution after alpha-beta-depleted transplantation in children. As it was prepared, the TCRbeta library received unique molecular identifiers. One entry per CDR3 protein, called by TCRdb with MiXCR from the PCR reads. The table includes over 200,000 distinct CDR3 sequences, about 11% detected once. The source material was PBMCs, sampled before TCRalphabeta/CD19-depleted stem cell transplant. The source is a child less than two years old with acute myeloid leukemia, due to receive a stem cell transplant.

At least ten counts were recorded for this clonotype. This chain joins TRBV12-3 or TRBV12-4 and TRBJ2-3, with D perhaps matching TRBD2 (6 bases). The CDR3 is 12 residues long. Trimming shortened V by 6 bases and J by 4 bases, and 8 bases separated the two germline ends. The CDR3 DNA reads TGTGCCAGCAGGAGGGAGGCAGATACGCAGTATTTT. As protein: CASRREADTQYF.

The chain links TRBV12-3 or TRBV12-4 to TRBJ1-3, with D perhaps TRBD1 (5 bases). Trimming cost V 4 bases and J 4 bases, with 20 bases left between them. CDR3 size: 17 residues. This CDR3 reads CASSSTVGASAGNTIYF. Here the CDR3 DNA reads TGTGCCAGCAGTTCGACAGTCGGGGCGAGTGCGGGAAACACCATATATTTT.

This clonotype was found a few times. CDR3 sequence: CSVEGGGDDPYEQYF. The CDR3 region has the DNA TGCAGCGTTGAGGGTGGAGGGGACGACCCCTACGAGCAGTACTTC. V is TRBV29-1 and J is TRBJ2-7, with a tentative D call TRBD2 (6 bases). The germline CDR1 and CDR2 sequences are SQVTM and ANQGSEA. This CDR3 is built from 15 residues. The germline V and J ends were trimmed by 3 bases and 2 bases, with 17 bases remaining between them.

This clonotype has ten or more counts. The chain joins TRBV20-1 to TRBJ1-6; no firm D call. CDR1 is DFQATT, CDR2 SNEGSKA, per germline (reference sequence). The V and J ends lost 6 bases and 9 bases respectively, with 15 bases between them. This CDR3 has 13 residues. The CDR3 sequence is CSAALPGFSPLHF. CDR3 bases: TGCAGTGCCGCCCTCCCCGGGTTTTCACCCCTCCACTTT.

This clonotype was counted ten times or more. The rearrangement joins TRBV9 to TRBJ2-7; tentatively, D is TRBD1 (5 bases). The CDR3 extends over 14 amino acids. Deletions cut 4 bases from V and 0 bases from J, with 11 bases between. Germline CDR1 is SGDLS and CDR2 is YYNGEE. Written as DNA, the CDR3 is TGTGCCAGCAGCACGACAGTGAACTCCTACGAGCAGTACTTC. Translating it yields CASSTTVNSYEQYF.

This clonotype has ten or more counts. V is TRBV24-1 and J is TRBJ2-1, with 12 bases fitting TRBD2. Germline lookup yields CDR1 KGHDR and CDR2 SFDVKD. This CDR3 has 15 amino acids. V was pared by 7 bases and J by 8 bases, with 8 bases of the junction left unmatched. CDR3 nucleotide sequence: TGTGCCACCAGCCTCGGGACTAGCGGGCGGGATGAGCAGTTCTTC. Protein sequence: CATSLGTSGRDEQFF.

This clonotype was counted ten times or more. CDR3 sequence: CASSGGGDQPQHF. The DNA for the CDR3 is TGTGCCAGCAGTGGGGGGGGCGATCAGCCCCAGCATTTT. V is TRBV6-1 and J is TRBJ1-5; tentatively, D is TRBD1 (6 bases). The germline V gene has CDR1 MNHNS and CDR2 SASEGT. V was clipped by 4 bases and J by 5 bases, with 9 bases between them. The CDR3 length is 13 residues.

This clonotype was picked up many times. Here the CDR3 reads CSARAGLKGSEQYF. DNA for the CDR3: TGCAGTGCTAGAGCGGGACTAAAAGGGAGCGAGCAGTACTTC. The chain carries TRBV20-1 and TRBJ2-7; TRBD2 aligns across 7 bases. Germline lookup yields CDR1 DFQATT and CDR2 SNEGSKA (reference sequence). V lost 1 base to trimming and J lost 6 bases; unmatched junction nucleotides: 9. This CDR3 spans 14 amino acids.

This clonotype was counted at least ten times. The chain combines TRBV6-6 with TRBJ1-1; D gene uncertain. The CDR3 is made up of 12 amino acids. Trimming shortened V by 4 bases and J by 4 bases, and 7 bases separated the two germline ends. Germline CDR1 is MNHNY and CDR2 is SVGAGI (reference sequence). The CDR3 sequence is CASSFLSTEAFF. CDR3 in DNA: TGTGCCAGCAGTTTCCTGAGCACTGAAGCTTTCTTT.

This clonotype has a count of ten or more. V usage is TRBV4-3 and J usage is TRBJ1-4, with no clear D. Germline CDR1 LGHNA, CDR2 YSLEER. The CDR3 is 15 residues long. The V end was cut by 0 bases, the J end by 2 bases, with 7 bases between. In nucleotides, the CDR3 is TGCGCCAGCAGCCAAGATACGAGCACTAATGAAAAACTGTTTTTT. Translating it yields CASSQDTSTNEKLFF.

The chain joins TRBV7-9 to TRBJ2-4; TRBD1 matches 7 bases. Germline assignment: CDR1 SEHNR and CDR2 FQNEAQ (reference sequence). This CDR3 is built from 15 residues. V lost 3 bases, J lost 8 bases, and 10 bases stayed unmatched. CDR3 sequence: CASSLTGWGEDIQYF. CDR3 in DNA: TGTGCCAGCAGCTTGACAGGGTGGGGAGAGGACATTCAGTACTTC. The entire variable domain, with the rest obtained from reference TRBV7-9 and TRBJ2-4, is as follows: DTGVSQNPRHKITKRGQNVTFRCDPISEHNRLYWYRQTLGQGPEFLTYFQNEAQLEKSRLLSDRFSAERPKGSFSTLEIQRTEQGDSAMYLCASSLTGWGEDIQYFGAGTRLSVL.

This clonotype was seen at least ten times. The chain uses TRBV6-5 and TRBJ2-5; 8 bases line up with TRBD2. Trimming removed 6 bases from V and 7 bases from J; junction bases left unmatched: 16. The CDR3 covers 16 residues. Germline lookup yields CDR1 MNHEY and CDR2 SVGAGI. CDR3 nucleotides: TGTGCCAGCAGGTCTGCCCCGGGACTAGGGAAGGGGACCCAGTACTTC. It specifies CASRSAPGLGKGTQYF.

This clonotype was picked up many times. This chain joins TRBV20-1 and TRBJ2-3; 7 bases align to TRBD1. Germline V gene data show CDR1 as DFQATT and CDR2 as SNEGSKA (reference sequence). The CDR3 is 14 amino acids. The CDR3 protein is CTTRTGTGTDTQYF. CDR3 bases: TGCACCACACGAACCGGGACAGGCACAGATACGCAGTATTTT.

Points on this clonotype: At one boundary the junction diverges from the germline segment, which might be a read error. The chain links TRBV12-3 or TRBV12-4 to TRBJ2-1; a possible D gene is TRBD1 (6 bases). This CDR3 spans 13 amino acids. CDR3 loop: CASSFRDTDEQSF. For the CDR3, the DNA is TGTGCCAGCAGTTTTCGGGACACGGATGAGCAGTCCTTC.

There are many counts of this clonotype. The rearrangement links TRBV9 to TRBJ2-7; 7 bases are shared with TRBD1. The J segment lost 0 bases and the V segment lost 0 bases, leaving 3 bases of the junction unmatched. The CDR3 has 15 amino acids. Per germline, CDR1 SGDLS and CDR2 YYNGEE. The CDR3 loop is CASSVGGQSSYEQYF. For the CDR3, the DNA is TGTGCCAGCAGCGTAGGGGGACAGAGCTCCTACGAGCAGTACTTC.

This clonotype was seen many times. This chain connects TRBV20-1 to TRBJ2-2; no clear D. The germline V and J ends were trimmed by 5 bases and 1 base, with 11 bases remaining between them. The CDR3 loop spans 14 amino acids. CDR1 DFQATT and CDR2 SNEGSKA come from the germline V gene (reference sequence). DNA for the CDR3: TGCAGTGCTGGATCCGTCGGGAACACCGGGGAGCTGTTTTTT. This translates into CSAGSVGNTGELFF.

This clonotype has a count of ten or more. CDR3: CASSPGGTGGYEQYF. In nucleotides, the CDR3 is TGCGCCAGCAGCCCCGGCGGGACAGGGGGTTACGAGCAGTACTTC. This chain joins TRBV5-1 and TRBJ2-7; 11 bases map to TRBD1. The germline V gene encodes CDR1 SGHRS and CDR2 YFSETQ. V was clipped by 4 bases and J by 4 bases; unmatched bases: 7. The CDR3 has 15 residues.

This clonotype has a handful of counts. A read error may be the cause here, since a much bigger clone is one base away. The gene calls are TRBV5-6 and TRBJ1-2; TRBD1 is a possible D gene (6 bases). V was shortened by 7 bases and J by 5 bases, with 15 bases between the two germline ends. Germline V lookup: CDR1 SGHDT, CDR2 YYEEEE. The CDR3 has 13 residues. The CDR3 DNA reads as TGTGCCAGCGTACCGGGGGGCCTGTATGGCTACACCTTC. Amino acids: CASVPGGLYGYTF.

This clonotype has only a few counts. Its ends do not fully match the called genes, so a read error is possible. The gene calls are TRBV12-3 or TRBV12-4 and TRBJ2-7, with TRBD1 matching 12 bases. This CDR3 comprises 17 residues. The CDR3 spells CASSYPSGTGGFYKQYF. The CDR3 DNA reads TGTGCCAGCAGCTATCCGTCCGGGACAGGGGGCTTCTACAAGCAGTACTTC.

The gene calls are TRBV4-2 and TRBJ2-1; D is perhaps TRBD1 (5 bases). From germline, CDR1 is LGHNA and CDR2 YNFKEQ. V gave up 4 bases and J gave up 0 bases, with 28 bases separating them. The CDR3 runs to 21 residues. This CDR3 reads CASSPQGGVVSLRSSYNEQFF. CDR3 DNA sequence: TGTGCCAGCAGCCCCCAGGGCGGAGTGGTCTCCCTGAGGAGCTCCTACAATGAGCAGTTCTTC.

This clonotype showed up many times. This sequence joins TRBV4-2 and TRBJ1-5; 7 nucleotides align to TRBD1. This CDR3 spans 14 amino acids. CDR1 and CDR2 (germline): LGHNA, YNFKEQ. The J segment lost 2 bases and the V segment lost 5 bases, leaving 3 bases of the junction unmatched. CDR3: CASSYGQGNQPQHF. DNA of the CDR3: TGTGCCAGCAGCTACGGACAGGGCAATCAGCCCCAGCATTTT.

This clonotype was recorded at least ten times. DNA for the CDR3: TGTGCCAGCAGCTTAAATCAGGGGCCCTACGAGCAGTACTTC. Translating it yields CASSLNQGPYEQYF. The chain is built from TRBV7-2 and TRBJ2-7; maybe TRBD1 (6 bases). V lost 2 bases and J lost 2, with 10 bases in between. Per the germline V gene, CDR1 is SGHTA and CDR2 is FQGNSA. The CDR3 consists of 14 residues.

DNA of the CDR3: TGCGCCAGCAGTCAAGGAATGCCCAAAAACATTCAGTACTTC. Amino acids: CASSQGMPKNIQYF. V gene TRBV23-1 combines with J gene TRBJ2-4; D not resolved. TRBV23-1 is an ORF, and what it does is uncertain. CDR3 length equals 14 residues. Trimming left V 2 bases short and J 2 bases short, with 7 bases between.

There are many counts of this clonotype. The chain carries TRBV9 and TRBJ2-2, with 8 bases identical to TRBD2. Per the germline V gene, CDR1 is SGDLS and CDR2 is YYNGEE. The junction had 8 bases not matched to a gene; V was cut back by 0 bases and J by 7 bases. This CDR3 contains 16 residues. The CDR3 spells CASSVGSGGVGGELFF. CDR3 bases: TGTGCCAGCAGCGTAGGGAGCGGGGGAGTCGGCGGGGAGCTGTTTTTT. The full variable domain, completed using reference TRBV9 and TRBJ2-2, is DSGVTQTPKHLITATGQRVTLRCSPRSGDLSVYWYQQSLDQGLQFLIQYYNGEERAKGNILERFSAQQFPDLHSELNLSSLELGDSALYFCASSVGSGGVGGELFFGEGSRLTVL.

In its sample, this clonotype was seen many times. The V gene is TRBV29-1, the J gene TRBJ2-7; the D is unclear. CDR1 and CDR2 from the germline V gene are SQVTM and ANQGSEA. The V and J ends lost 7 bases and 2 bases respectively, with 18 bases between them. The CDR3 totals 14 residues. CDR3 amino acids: CSAVRDTTAYEQYF. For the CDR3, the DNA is TGCAGCGCCGTTAGGGATACGACTGCCTACGAGCAGTACTTC.

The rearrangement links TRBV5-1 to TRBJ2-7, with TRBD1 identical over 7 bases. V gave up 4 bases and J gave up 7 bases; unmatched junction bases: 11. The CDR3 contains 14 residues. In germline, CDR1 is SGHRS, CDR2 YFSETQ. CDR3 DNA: TGCGCCAGCAGCCCACGTACAGGGGTCAGGGAGCAGTACTTC. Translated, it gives CASSPRTGVREQYF.

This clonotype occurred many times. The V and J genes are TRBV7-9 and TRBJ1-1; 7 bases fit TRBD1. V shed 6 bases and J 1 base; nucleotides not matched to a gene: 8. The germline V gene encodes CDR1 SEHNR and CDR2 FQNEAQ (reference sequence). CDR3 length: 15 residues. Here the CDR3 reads CASRPIQGPNTEAFF. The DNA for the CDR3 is TGTGCCAGCAGACCTATACAGGGGCCGAACACTGAAGCTTTCTTT.

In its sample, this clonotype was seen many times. The CDR3 region has the DNA TGTGCCAGCAGTGAAGGACAGGGGGCATGGTATGGCTACACCTTC. Translating it yields CASSEGQGAWYGYTF. The chain has TRBV2 and TRBJ1-2; 10 nucleotides line up with TRBD1. Germline-derived CDR1 and CDR2 are SNHLY and FYNNEI. The CDR3 is made up of 15 amino acids. V gave up 1 base and J gave up 5 bases; unmatched junction bases: 4.